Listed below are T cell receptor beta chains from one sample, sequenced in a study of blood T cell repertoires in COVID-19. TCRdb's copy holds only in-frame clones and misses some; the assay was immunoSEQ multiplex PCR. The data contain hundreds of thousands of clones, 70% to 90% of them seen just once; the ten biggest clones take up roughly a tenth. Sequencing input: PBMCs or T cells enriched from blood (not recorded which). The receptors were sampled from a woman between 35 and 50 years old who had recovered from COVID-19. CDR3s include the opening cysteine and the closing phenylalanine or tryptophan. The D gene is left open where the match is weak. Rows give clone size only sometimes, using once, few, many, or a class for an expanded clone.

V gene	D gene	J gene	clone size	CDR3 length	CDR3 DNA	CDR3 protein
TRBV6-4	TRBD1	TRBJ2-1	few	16	TGTGCCAGCAGTCCCGAGGGGACAGGGGTCAGGAATGAGCAGTTCTTC	CASSPEGTGVRNEQFF
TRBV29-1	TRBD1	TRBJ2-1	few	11	TGCAGCGCCCACAGGGGGAATGAGCAGTTCTTC	CSAHRGNEQFF
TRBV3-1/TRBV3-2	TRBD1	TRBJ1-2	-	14	TGTGCCAGCAGCCAACGGGACAGTAACTATGGCTACACCTTC	CASSQRDSNYGYTF
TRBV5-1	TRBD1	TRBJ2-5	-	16	TGCGCCAGCAGAATTTCCGGGACAGGCCCCCAAGAGACCCAGTACTTC	CASRISGTGPQETQYF
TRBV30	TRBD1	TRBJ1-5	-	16	TGTGCCTGGAGTGTACCCCGGCAGGGGGGAGGTCAGCCCCAGCATTTT	CAWSVPRQGGGQPQHF
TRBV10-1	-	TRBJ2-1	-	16	TGCGCCAGCAGTGAGTACTGCCCGAGGAGACAGGATGAGCAGTTCTTC	CASSEYCPRRQDEQFF
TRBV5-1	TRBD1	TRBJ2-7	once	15	TGCGCCAGCAGCTTGTCGACAGGGTGGGCCTACGAGCAGTACTTC	CASSLSTGWAYEQYF
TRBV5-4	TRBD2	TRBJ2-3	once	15	TGTGCCAGCAGCTTGGGTGCGGGGGGGACAGATACGCAGTATTTT	CASSLGAGGTDTQYF
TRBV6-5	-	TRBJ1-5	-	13	TGTGCCAGCAGACCCCAGGGGACTCAGCCCCAGCATTTT	CASRPQGTQPQHF
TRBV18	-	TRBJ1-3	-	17	TGTGCCAGCTTAGAGCCCCATCAGGGCGCCTCTGGAAACACCATATATTTT	CASLEPHQGASGNTIYF
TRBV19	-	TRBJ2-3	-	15	TGTGCCAGTACCGATGACAGGTATAGCACAGATACGCAGTATTTT	CASTDDRYSTDTQYF
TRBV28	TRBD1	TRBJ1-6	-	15	TGTGCCAGCAGGTGGGGGCAGGGGGCTAATTCACCCCTCCACTTT	CASRWGQGANSPLHF
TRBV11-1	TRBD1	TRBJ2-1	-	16	TGTGCCAGCAGCTTAGAGAGTCGGGACAGGGGTCATGAGCAGTTCTTC	CASSLESRDRGHEQFF
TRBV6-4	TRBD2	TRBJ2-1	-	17	TGTGCCAGCAGTGACTCGGGACTAGCGGGAGGTCAAAATGAGCAGTTCTTC	CASSDSGLAGGQNEQFF
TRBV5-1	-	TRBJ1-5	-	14	TGCGCCAGCAGCTACAACGGGAAGGATCAGCCCCAGCATTTT	CASSYNGKDQPQHF
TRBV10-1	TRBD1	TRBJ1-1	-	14	TGCGCCAGCAGTGAGACAGGGGTTGGGACTGAAGCTTTCTTT	CASSETGVGTEAFF
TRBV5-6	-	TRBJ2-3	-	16	TGTGCCAGCAGCTTCCGGGGAGGGGGTTTCACAGATACGCAGTATTTT	CASSFRGGGFTDTQYF
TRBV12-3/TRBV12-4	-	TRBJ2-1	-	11	TGTGCCAGCAGTTTTGGGAGTGAGCAGTTCTTC	CASSFGSEQFF
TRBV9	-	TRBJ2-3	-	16	TGTGCCAGCAGCGTAGTTGTTAGCGGTAGCACAGATACGCAGTATTTT	CASSVVVSGSTDTQYF
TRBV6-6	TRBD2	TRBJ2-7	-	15	TGTGCCAGCAGATTCGGGACTAGCGGCTCCTACGAGCAGTACTTC	CASRFGTSGSYEQYF
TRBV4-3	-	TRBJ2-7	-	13	TGCGCCAGCAGCCAAGATCGGTTTTTCGAGCAGTACTTC	CASSQDRFFEQYF
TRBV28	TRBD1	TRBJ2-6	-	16	TGTGCCAGCCTAGTCGAGGGACAGCCTGGGGCCAACGTCCTGACTTTC	CASLVEGQPGANVLTF
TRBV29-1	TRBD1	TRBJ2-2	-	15	TGCAGCGTAGATCGGGACAGGGGGCGGTCCGGGGAGCTGTTTTTT	CSVDRDRGRSGELFF
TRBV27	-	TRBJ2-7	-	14	TGTGCCAGCAGACGCTTTGGGAGCTCCTACGAGCAGTACTTC	CASRRFGSSYEQYF
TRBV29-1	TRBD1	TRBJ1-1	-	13	TGCAGCGTTGGGGACAGGAGAGGAACTGAAGCTTTCTTT	CSVGDRRGTEAFF
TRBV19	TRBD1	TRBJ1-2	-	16	TGTGCCAGTATTCCGACGGGTCAGGGGGTGAGGTATGGCTACACCTTC	CASIPTGQGVRYGYTF
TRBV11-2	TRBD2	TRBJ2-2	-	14	TGTGCCAGCAGCTTACTGCGGGAGAGCGGGGAGCTGTTTTTT	CASSLLRESGELFF
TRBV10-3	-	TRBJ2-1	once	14	TGTGCCATCAGTCAACTAGCTGTATACAATGAGCAGTTCTTC	CAISQLAVYNEQFF
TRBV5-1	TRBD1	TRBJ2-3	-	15	TGCGCCAGCAGCTTGGGGGACAGCTTCACAGATACGCAGTATTTT	CASSLGDSFTDTQYF
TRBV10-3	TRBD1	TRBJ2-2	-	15	TGTGCCATCAGTGACCCGGGACAGGGATTAGGGGAGCTGTTTTTT	CAISDPGQGLGELFF
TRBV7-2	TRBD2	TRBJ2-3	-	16	TGTGCCAGCAGCTCGGGACTAGCGGGGGGGACAGATACGCAGTATTTT	CASSSGLAGGTDTQYF
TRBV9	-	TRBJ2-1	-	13	TGTGCCAGCAGCGTAGACATAAACAATGAGCAGTTCTTC	CASSVDINNEQFF
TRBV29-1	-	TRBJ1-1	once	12	TGCAGCGTTGGCAGGGTCAACACTGAAGCTTTCTTT	CSVGRVNTEAFF
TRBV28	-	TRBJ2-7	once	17	TGTGCCAGCAGTCCCGCCGGACGGGTAGCGGTGTCCTACGAGCAGTACTTC	CASSPAGRVAVSYEQYF
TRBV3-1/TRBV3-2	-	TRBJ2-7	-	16	TGTGCCAGCAGCCAAGATGGTGGGACAGCGGGCTACGAGCAGTACTTC	CASSQDGGTAGYEQYF
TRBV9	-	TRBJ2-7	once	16	TGTGCCAGCAGCGTAGGGGTCACAGGGAAATTCCACGAGCAGTACTTC	CASSVGVTGKFHEQYF
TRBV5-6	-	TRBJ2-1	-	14	TGTGCCAGCAGCGGACAGAGCTCCTACAATGAGCAGTTCTTC	CASSGQSSYNEQFF
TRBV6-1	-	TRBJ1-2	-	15	TGTGCCAGCAGTGAAGCGCCTCCCGAGGGCTATGGCTACACCTTC	CASSEAPPEGYGYTF
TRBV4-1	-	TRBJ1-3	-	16	TGCGCCAGCAGCCCCCAGGCGGGCTTCTCTGGAAACACCATATATTTT	CASSPQAGFSGNTIYF
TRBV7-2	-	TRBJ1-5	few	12	TGTGCCAGCAGCTACCCAGGCCAGCCCCAGCATTTT	CASSYPGQPQHF
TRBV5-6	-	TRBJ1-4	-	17	TGTGCCAGCAGCTCCCTAACGGGGGGATTGGCTAATGAAAAACTGTTTTTT	CASSSLTGGLANEKLFF
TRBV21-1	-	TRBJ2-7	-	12	TGTGCCAGCAGCAAACACTCCTACGAGCAGTACTTC	CASSKHSYEQYF
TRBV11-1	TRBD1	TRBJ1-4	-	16	TGTGCCAGCAGCTGGGGACCGGGACAGGGTAATGAAAAACTGTTTTTT	CASSWGPGQGNEKLFF
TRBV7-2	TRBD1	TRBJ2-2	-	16	TGTGCCAGCAGCTTCCAAGGGGGCGCGAACACCGGGGAGCTGTTTTTT	CASSFQGGANTGELFF
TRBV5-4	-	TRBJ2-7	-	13	TGTGCCAGCAGCTCCGGGGTTTCCTACGAGCAGTACTTC	CASSSGVSYEQYF
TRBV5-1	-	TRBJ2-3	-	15	TGCGCCAGCAGCTCGCTGGCGGGGAGCACAGATACGCAGTATTTT	CASSSLAGSTDTQYF